This record looks at one T cell receptor (beta chain) sequence and its context. These data originate in a study of blood T cell repertoires in COVID-19. Whole-study context: PBMCs, B-cell-depleted T cells, or T cells provided the cDNA or gDNA that made up the material.

Germline CDR1 is SQVTM and CDR2 is ANQGSEA. J gave up 2 bases and V 6 bases, and 13 bases lay outside the gene matches. The CDR3 totals 17 residues. Sequencing was performed with immunoSEQ multiplex PCR; in TCRdb, only in-frame clones are kept and a portion is missing. The sample carries approximately 150,000 clones, approximately 80% recorded once. This sequence originates from a man in his 70s who had recovered from COVID-19. This rearrangement joins TRBV29-1 to TRBJ2-7; 13 positions agree with TRBD2. The sample consisted of peripheral blood. The CDR3 reads CSVSRLAGGLSAYEQYF. The CDR3, as DNA: TGCAGCGTATCCAGACTAGCGGGAGGTCTCTCTGCCTACGAGCAGTACTTC.